Listed below are T cell receptor beta chains from one sample, sequenced in a study of human T cells and chemical hapten exposure. TCRdb independently ran MiXCR on the RACE reads; one entry per CDR3 protein. The sample includes 150,000 to 200,000 distinct CDR3 sequences, about 14% of them seen just once. Sequencing used whole blood, obtained in connection with sensitization to the hapten diphenylcyclopropenone (DPC). The origin of the receptors is a woman aged 30 to 39 with alopecia areata. Some clones in this sample may be carry-over from other donors' samples. Both conserved end residues are part of each CDR3. Each record gives: clone size, V gene, J gene, D gene, CDR3 protein, CDR3 DNA. The D gene is left open where the match is weak. Clone size, where shown, is once, few, many, or a class for clones that have expanded.

size: NA
V: TRBV7-9
J: TRBJ1-2
D: NA
CDR3: CASTLFSSSAGGYTF
DNA: TGTGCCAGCACCTTATTCTCCTCTTCAGCGGGTGGCTACACCTTC

size: many
V: TRBV7-9
J: TRBJ2-5
D: NA
CDR3: CASSLGQVRETQYF
DNA: TGTGCCAGCAGCTTAGGCCAAGTCCGGGAGACCCAGTACTTC

size: few
V: TRBV19
J: TRBJ2-3
D: NA
CDR3: CASRGFSTDTQYF
DNA: TGTGCCAGTAGAGGGTTTAGCACAGATACGCAGTATTTT

size: few
V: TRBV24-1
J: TRBJ1-5
D: NA
CDR3: CATSDLVSNQPQHF
DNA: TGTGCCACCAGTGACTTAGTTAGCAATCAGCCCCAGCATTTT

size: NA
V: TRBV7-9
J: TRBJ2-2
D: NA
CDR3: CASSPRDFTGELFF
DNA: TGTGCCAGCAGCCCTCGGGACTTCACCGGGGAGCTGTTTTTT

size: NA
V: TRBV28
J: TRBJ1-1
D: NA
CDR3: CASGTGNTEAFF
DNA: TGTGCCAGCGGGACGGGGAACACTGAAGCTTTCTTT

size: few
V: TRBV4-2
J: TRBJ1-6
D: NA
CDR3: CASSQDRETYNSPLHF
DNA: TGTGCCAGCAGCCAAGACCGGGAGACCTATAATTCACCCCTCCACTTT

size: few
V: TRBV19
J: TRBJ1-2
D: NA
CDR3: CASSTGDSNYGYTF
DNA: TGTGCCAGTAGTACCGGAGATTCTAACTATGGCTACACCTTC

size: once
V: TRBV5-6
J: TRBJ1-1
D: NA
CDR3: CASSLALRNTEAFF
DNA: TGTGCCAGCAGCTTGGCCCTTCGGAACACTGAAGCTTTCTTT

size: many
V: TRBV4-3
J: TRBJ1-4
D: NA
CDR3: CASSQGATGEKLFF
DNA: TGCGCCAGCAGCCAAGGGGCGACGGGGGAAAAACTGTTTTTT

size: many
V: TRBV29-1
J: TRBJ2-1
D: NA
CDR3: CSVDRDEQFF
DNA: TGCAGCGTTGATCGTGATGAGCAGTTCTTC

size: NA
V: TRBV29-1
J: TRBJ1-1
D: NA
CDR3: CSATLQVNTEAFF
DNA: TGCAGCGCTACATTACAGGTGAACACTGAAGCTTTCTTT

size: many
V: TRBV6-2/TRBV6-3
J: TRBJ2-6
D: NA
CDR3: CASSYVPVAFSGANVLTF
DNA: TGTGCCAGCAGTTATGTCCCGGTGGCTTTCTCTGGGGCCAACGTCCTGACTTTC

size: few
V: TRBV13
J: TRBJ2-1
D: TRBD2
CDR3: CASSPGRVAGYSYNEQFF
DNA: TGTGCCAGCAGCCCGGGGCGGGTAGCGGGGTACTCCTACAATGAGCAGTTCTTC

size: NA
V: TRBV6-6
J: TRBJ1-5
D: NA
CDR3: CASRPQGSGSNQPQHF
DNA: TGTGCCAGCAGACCACAGGGTTCGGGAAGCAATCAGCCCCAGCATTTT

size: few
V: TRBV7-8
J: TRBJ2-3
D: TRBD2
CDR3: CASSLYASGGKRATSDTQYF
DNA: TGTGCCAGCAGCTTATATGCTAGCGGGGGGAAACGCGCAACTTCAGATACGCAGTATTTT

size: NA
V: TRBV6-2/TRBV6-3
J: TRBJ2-1
D: TRBD2
CDR3: CASSYGTSVYNEQFF
DNA: TGTGCCAGCAGTTACGGTACTAGCGTATACAATGAGCAGTTCTTC

size: NA
V: TRBV3-1
J: TRBJ1-6
D: NA
CDR3: CASSQDGGENSPLHF
DNA: TGTGCCAGCAGCCAAGACGGGGGCGAAAATTCACCCCTCCACTTT

size: NA
V: TRBV7-2
J: TRBJ1-2
D: TRBD1
CDR3: CASSRAGTGEGYGYTF
DNA: TGTGCCAGCAGCCGTGCCGGGACAGGGGAAGGGTATGGCTACACCTTC

size: NA
V: TRBV5-4
J: TRBJ2-1
D: NA
CDR3: CASSSGGQDEQFF
DNA: TGTGCCAGCAGCTCCGGGGGGCAGGATGAGCAGTTCTTC

size: NA
V: TRBV4-3
J: TRBJ2-3
D: NA
CDR3: CASSREVVGTDTQYF
DNA: TGCGCCAGCAGCCGAGAGGTGGTTGGCACAGATACGCAGTATTTT

size: many
V: TRBV28
J: TRBJ1-5
D: NA
CDR3: CASSRSNQPQHF
DNA: TGTGCCAGCAGTCGAAGCAATCAGCCCCAGCATTTT

size: NA
V: TRBV12-5
J: TRBJ1-6
D: NA
CDR3: CASGFGAAGNSPLHF
DNA: TGTGCTAGTGGTTTTGGGGCAGCCGGGAATTCACCCCTCCACTTT

size: many
V: TRBV6-6
J: TRBJ2-5
D: NA
CDR3: CASSPRALGTQYF
DNA: TGTGCCAGCAGTCCCCGGGCCTTGGGGACCCAGTACTTC

size: NA
V: TRBV7-9
J: TRBJ2-3
D: NA
CDR3: CASGDTSTDTQYF
DNA: TGTGCCAGCGGGGATACTAGCACAGATACGCAGTATTTT

size: NA
V: TRBV11-2
J: TRBJ2-3
D: NA
CDR3: CASSKTGASSTDTQYF
DNA: TGTGCCAGCAGCAAAACCGGGGCCTCTAGCACAGATACGCAGTATTTT

size: many
V: TRBV12-3/TRBV12-4
J: TRBJ1-1
D: NA
CDR3: CASSAQGRGTEAFF
DNA: TGTGCCAGCAGTGCACAGGGTCGTGGAACTGAAGCTTTCTTT

size: few
V: TRBV7-2
J: TRBJ1-5
D: NA
CDR3: CASSPLGGNQPQHF
DNA: TGTGCCAGCAGCCCGCTGGGGGGGAATCAGCCCCAGCATTTT

size: NA
V: TRBV30
J: TRBJ2-3
D: NA
CDR3: CAWMSQVEDTQYF
DNA: TGTGCCTGGATGAGCCAGGTTGAAGATACGCAGTATTTT

size: many
V: TRBV2
J: TRBJ2-1
D: NA
CDR3: CASSVEGGRTAVNEQFF
DNA: TGTGCCAGCAGTGTAGAGGGGGGGAGGACAGCAGTAAATGAGCAGTTCTTC

size: NA
V: TRBV3-1
J: TRBJ2-7
D: NA
CDR3: CASSLGPPPYEQYF
DNA: TGTGCCAGCAGCCTTGGACCGCCCCCCTACGAGCAGTACTTC

size: few
V: TRBV10-3
J: TRBJ1-6
D: NA
CDR3: CAIHGSGGSPLHF
DNA: TGTGCCATCCACGGCTCCGGGGGCTCACCCCTCCACTTT

size: NA
V: TRBV4-2
J: TRBJ2-7
D: NA
CDR3: CASSPPAASYEQYF
DNA: TGTGCCAGCAGCCCACCCGCGGCTAGCTACGAGCAGTACTTC

size: many
V: TRBV5-5
J: TRBJ1-4
D: NA
CDR3: CASSLLGGGPTNEKLFF
DNA: TGTGCCAGCAGCCTCCTTGGGGGTGGCCCAACTAATGAAAAACTGTTTTTT

size: NA
V: TRBV4-1
J: TRBJ2-1
D: NA
CDR3: CASSQGPHNEQFF
DNA: TGCGCCAGCAGCCAAGGGCCTCACAATGAGCAGTTCTTC

size: many
V: TRBV18
J: TRBJ2-1
D: TRBD2
CDR3: CASSPLAGDNEQFF
DNA: TGTGCCAGCTCACCATTAGCGGGAGATAATGAGCAGTTCTTC

size: NA
V: TRBV28
J: TRBJ2-7
D: TRBD1
CDR3: CASNRIPGQPYEQYF
DNA: TGTGCCAGCAACAGAATCCCGGGACAGCCCTACGAGCAGTACTTC

size: few
V: TRBV20-1
J: TRBJ2-1
D: NA
CDR3: CSASRGEVRSEQFF
DNA: TGCAGTGCTAGCAGGGGGGAGGTCCGGAGTGAGCAGTTCTTC

size: many
V: TRBV12-3/TRBV12-4
J: TRBJ1-1
D: NA
CDR3: CASSRQMNTEAFF
DNA: TGTGCCAGCAGTCGACAGATGAACACTGAAGCTTTCTTT

size: NA
V: TRBV7-8
J: TRBJ1-5
D: TRBD1
CDR3: CGSSQGQGGQPQHF
DNA: TGTGGCAGCAGCCAGGGACAGGGCGGTCAGCCCCAGCATTTT

size: NA
V: TRBV12-3/TRBV12-4
J: TRBJ1-2
D: TRBD1
CDR3: CASRATGNYGYTF
DNA: TGTGCCAGCAGGGCGACAGGGAACTATGGCTACACCTTC

size: few
V: TRBV28
J: TRBJ1-3
D: NA
CDR3: CASSFSFGGNTIYF
DNA: TGTGCCAGCAGTTTCTCGTTTGGCGGAAACACCATATATTTT

size: NA
V: TRBV3-1
J: TRBJ2-4
D: NA
CDR3: CASSSGEAELAKNIQYF
DNA: TGTGCCAGCAGCTCAGGCGAGGCGGAACTAGCCAAAAACATTCAGTACTTC

size: NA
V: TRBV12-3/TRBV12-4
J: TRBJ2-7
D: TRBD1
CDR3: CASSLGGGASYEQYF
DNA: TGTGCCAGCAGTTTAGGAGGGGGCGCGAGCTACGAGCAGTACTTC

size: few
V: TRBV7-9
J: TRBJ1-5
D: NA
CDR3: CASSKTGSNQPQHF
DNA: TGTGCCAGCAGCAAGACAGGAAGCAATCAGCCCCAGCATTTT

size: NA
V: TRBV30
J: TRBJ1-4
D: TRBD1
CDR3: CAWSVGNRGREKLFF
DNA: TGTGCCTGGAGTGTTGGGAACAGGGGAAGGGAAAAACTGTTTTTT

size: few
V: TRBV2
J: TRBJ2-1
D: TRBD2
CDR3: CASSIVGGPYNEQFF
DNA: TGTGCCAGCAGTATTGTGGGAGGGCCCTACAATGAGCAGTTCTTC

size: many
V: TRBV2
J: TRBJ2-1
D: NA
CDR3: CASRQRSWDNEQFF
DNA: TGTGCCAGCAGACAGCGCAGTTGGGACAATGAGCAGTTCTTC

size: NA
V: TRBV5-1
J: TRBJ2-7
D: NA
CDR3: CASSLVTVGGNEQYF
DNA: TGCGCCAGCAGCTTAGTCACAGTTGGCGGCAACGAGCAGTACTTC

size: few
V: TRBV7-9
J: TRBJ1-6
D: NA
CDR3: CASSLGRGVNSPLHF
DNA: TGTGCCAGCAGCTTAGGCCGAGGGGTTAATTCACCCCTCCACTTT

size: few
V: TRBV11-2
J: TRBJ1-2
D: NA
CDR3: CATSEGNGGYTF
DNA: TGTGCCACCTCAGAAGGGAACGGGGGCTACACCTTC

size: once
V: TRBV5-1
J: TRBJ2-2
D: NA
CDR3: CASSLYGADTGELFF
DNA: TGCGCCAGCAGCTTGTACGGGGCGGACACCGGGGAGCTGTTTTTT

size: few
V: TRBV18
J: TRBJ2-2
D: NA
CDR3: CASSPQQNTGELFF
DNA: TGTGCCAGCTCACCACAACAGAACACCGGGGAGCTGTTTTTT

size: NA
V: TRBV7-9
J: TRBJ1-1
D: NA
CDR3: CASSLRSNENTEAFF
DNA: TGTGCCAGCAGCTTGAGGTCTAACGAGAACACTGAAGCTTTCTTT

size: NA
V: TRBV21-1
J: TRBJ2-7
D: NA
CDR3: CAIPAEQYF
DNA: TGTGCCATCCCGGCGGAGCAGTACTTC